The 10 T cell receptor beta chains in this list originate from one sample, sequenced in a study of cytomegalovirus exposure and HLA in healthy donors. Use of 60 Vbeta and 13 Jbeta primers characterized the PCR. Measured with immunoSEQ multiplex PCR; TCRdb has only the in-frame clones, and not every one. This repertoire shows some 95,000 clones, over 70% found once; its top ten account for 4.5% to 6%. Sequences were obtained from PBMCs. Source of these receptors: a woman aged 40-49 years in good health and CMV-seronegative.

V is TRBV30 and J is TRBJ2-1; weak D call: TRBD2 (6 bases). The CDR3 is made up of 12 amino acids. V was pared by 8 bases and J by 4 bases, with 12 bases between. Germline V gene lookup returns CDR1 GTSNPN and CDR2 SVGIG (reference sequence). The CDR3 sequence: CAGGAGYNEQFF. In nucleotides, the CDR3 is TGTGCCGGCGGGGCGGGGTACAATGAGCAGTTCTTC.

The V gene is TRBV7-2, the J gene TRBJ1-1; D is ambiguous. This CDR3 is 13 amino acids long. The V gene lost 2 bases and the J gene lost 3 bases, with 7 bases spanning the gap. CDR1 is SGHTA, CDR2 FQGNSA, per germline. In nucleotides, the CDR3 is TGTGCCAGCAGCTTAACCCGGGACACTGAAGCTTTCTTT. This sequence encodes CASSLTRDTEAFF.

The CDR3 sequence is CASKALSTDTQYF. CDR3 nucleotides: TGTGCCAGCAAAGCCCTTAGCACAGATACGCAGTATTTT. This chain uses TRBV2 with TRBJ2-3, with D uncertain. The germline V gene has CDR1 SNHLY and CDR2 FYNNEI. With 7 bases removed from V and 0 bases from J, the gap between germline ends came to 8 bases. There are 13 residues in the CDR3.

The chain carries TRBV5-1 and TRBJ2-1; D possibly corresponds to TRBD2 (6 bases). The CDR3 has 16 residues. Germline loops: CDR1 SGHRS, CDR2 YFSETQ. V was trimmed by 4 bases and J by 0 bases, leaving 14 bases between them. This chain's CDR3 is CASSIHSGSSYNEQFF. CDR3 DNA: TGCGCCAGCAGCATACATAGCGGAAGCTCCTACAATGAGCAGTTCTTC.

The chain joins TRBV28 to TRBJ1-3; D gene unclear. Germline V gives CDR1 MDHEN, CDR2 SYDVKM. The CDR3 is made up of 15 amino acids. Trimming shortened V by 2 bases and J by 4 bases, and 12 bases separated the two germline ends. CDR3 DNA sequence: TGTGCCAGCAGTTTAGTCTACTACTCGGGAAACACCATATATTTT. Encoded protein: CASSLVYYSGNTIYF.

DNA of the CDR3: TGCGCCAGCAGCGGCGGCGGGGGGGCTAGCACAGATACGCAGTATTTT. It encodes CASSGGGGASTDTQYF. The rearrangement joins TRBV5-1 to TRBJ2-3, with TRBD2 identical over 9 bases. The CDR3 runs to 16 residues. The junction had 6 bases not matched to a gene; V was cut back by 4 bases and J by 0 bases. The germline V gene has CDR1 SGHRS and CDR2 YFSETQ. The whole variable domain, filled in from reference TRBV5-1 and TRBJ2-3, reads KAGVTQTPRYLIKTRGQQVTLSCSPISGHRSVSWYQQTPGQGLQFLFEYFSETQRNKGNFPGRFSGRQFSNSRSEMNVSTLELGDSALYLCASSGGGGASTDTQYFGPGTRLTVL.

This sequence joins TRBV10-3 and TRBJ1-5; 7 nucleotides match TRBD1. CDR3 size: 14 residues. The V gene's germline CDR1 is ENHRY and CDR2 SYGVKD. V shed 10 bases and J 4 bases; nucleotides not matched to a gene: 10. The CDR3 nucleotides are TGTGCCACCGCAAGGGAACAGGGGAATCAGCCCCAGCATTTT. It translates to CATAREQGNQPQHF.

The chain links TRBV9 to TRBJ1-2; D possibly corresponds to TRBD1 (5 bases). V was cut by 3 bases and J by 8 bases, with 14 bases left in between. The CDR3 length is 13 residues. Germline V gives CDR1 SGDLS, CDR2 YYNGEE. CDR3 DNA: TGTGCCAGCAGCGACTCAGCCCGGGGGGGCTACACCTTC. Residues: CASSDSARGGYTF.

The chain recombines TRBV19 with TRBJ1-5; 7 bases match TRBD1. Germline lookup yields CDR1 LNHDA and CDR2 SQIVND (reference sequence). The CDR3 is made up of 14 amino acids. With V trimmed by 5 bases and J by 6 bases, 7 bases remained unmatched. CDR3 nucleotides: TGTGCCAGTAGTTTAGGGGGCGGCGGTCAGCCCCAGCATTTT. Encoded protein: CASSLGGGGQPQHF.

Regarding this clone: Here the CDR3 omits its conserved ending phenylalanine or tryptophan, so a read error is the likely source. The limits of the CDR3 on the DNA are not certain, so only TCRdb's listed CDR3 is given. This chain joins TRBV4-2 and TRBJ1-2; the table gives TRBD1 as D, unverified against the DNA. The CDR3 spans 12 amino acids, including both terminal residues. Germline V gene sequence: CDR1 LGHNA, CDR2 YNFKEQ. The chain's CDR3 is CASSLGTPPNTL.